These 28 T cell receptor beta chains were all obtained from the same sample, sequenced in a study of shared clonotypes between healthy human individuals. Sequencing used immunoSEQ multiplex PCR; TCRdb keeps in-frame clones, though not all of them. The sample has around 620,000 clones, roughly 96% seen once. Positive CCR7 selection of CD45RO-negative cells yielded the naive CD8 cells, and terminally differentiated effector memory CD45RA+ cells were excluded. The specimen sequenced was naive CD8+ T cells sorted from blood. The source of these receptors is a young woman in good health.

This chain links TRBV19 with TRBJ2-7; TRBD2 agrees at 8 bases. The CDR3 is 15 amino acids. CDR1 and CDR2 from the germline V gene are LNHDA and SQIVND (reference sequence). J was trimmed by 2 bases and V by 10 bases; bases with no gene match: 13. In nucleotides, the CDR3 is TGTGCCACCAAATTCTCGAGCGGGGGACCCTACGAGCAGTACTTC. Its protein is CATKFSSGGPYEQYF.

The chain recombines TRBV7-2 with TRBJ2-7, with 11 bases identical to TRBD2. This CDR3 comprises 15 residues. V was clipped by 1 base and J by 4 bases; unmatched bases: 3. Germline CDR1 and CDR2: SGHTA and FQGNSA. CDR3 region: CASSLGLAGGYEQYF. CDR3 DNA: TGTGCCAGCAGCTTAGGGCTAGCGGGAGGATACGAGCAGTACTTC.

CDR3 DNA sequence: TGTGCCAGCAGCCCCCCTGGACAGGCCGTAGATACGCAGTATTTT. Amino acids: CASSPPGQAVDTQYF. The chain has TRBV13 and TRBJ2-3; 7 bases align to TRBD1. The junction had 10 bases not matched to a gene; V was cut back by 5 bases and J by 5 bases. Germline V CDR1 and CDR2: PRHDT, FYEKMQ (reference sequence). This CDR3 is 15 amino acids long.

The rearrangement joins TRBV27 to TRBJ1-2, with D possibly being TRBD1 (5 bases). This CDR3 spans 14 amino acids. Trimming took off 2 bases at V and 1 base at J, with 8 bases between the two ends. CDR1 MNHEY and CDR2 SMNVEV come from the germline V gene (reference sequence). CDR3 nucleotide sequence: TGTGCCAGCAGTTTAGCCCAGGGTAACTATGGCTACACCTTC. Its protein is CASSLAQGNYGYTF.

The chain has TRBV28 and TRBJ2-7; weak D call: TRBD2 (5 bases). CDR3 size: 12 residues. Trimming took 8 bases from V and 0 from J, leaving 8 bases between them. Germline CDR1 and CDR2: MDHEN and SYDVKM. CDR3 amino acids: CASEGYSYEQYF. In DNA form, the CDR3 reads TGTGCCAGCGAGGGCTACTCCTACGAGCAGTACTTC. Full variable domain (outside the CDR3, taken from reference TRBV28 and TRBJ2-7): DVKVTQSSRYLVKRTGEKVFLECVQDMDHENMFWYRQDPGLGLRLIYFSYDVKMKEKGDIPEGYSVSREKKERFSLILESASTNQTSMYLCASEGYSYEQYFGPGTRLTVT.

This CDR3 reads CASSDNGGTGELFF. In nucleotides, the CDR3 is TGCGCCAGCAGTGATAACGGGGGCACCGGGGAGCTGTTTTTT. The chain links TRBV10-1 to TRBJ2-2, with D maybe TRBD2 (6 bases). The CDR3 loop spans 14 amino acids. Per germline, CDR1 WNHNN and CDR2 SYGVQD (reference sequence). V was shortened by 3 bases and J by 4 bases, with 9 bases between the two germline ends.

This sequence joins TRBV19 and TRBJ2-7; no firm D call. CDR3 size: 14 residues. V lost 5 bases and J lost 2, with 13 bases in between. CDR1 and CDR2 (germline): LNHDA, SQIVND (reference sequence). The CDR3 bases are TGTGCCAGTAGTCCAGGTCACGGAGCCTACGAGCAGTACTTC. Its protein product is CASSPGHGAYEQYF.

This clone occurred once. This chain uses TRBV19 with TRBJ1-6, with TRBD1 identical over 10 bases. Germline lookup yields CDR1 LNHDA and CDR2 SQIVND (reference sequence). Trimming removed 10 bases from V and 10 bases from J; junction bases left unmatched: 10. The CDR3 length is 14 residues. CDR3 loop: CATTPGQGYSPLHF. The CDR3 bases are TGTGCCACCACCCCGGGACAGGGGTACTCACCCCTCCACTTT.

The chain couples TRBV28 to TRBJ1-1, with 9 bases matching TRBD1. V trimming: 2 bases; J trimming: 4 bases; junction bases outside the gene matches: 2. Germline lookup yields CDR1 MDHEN and CDR2 SYDVKM. This CDR3 region has 14 residues. Here the CDR3 DNA reads TGTGCCAGCAGTTTAACGGGACAGGGCACTGAAGCTTTCTTT. Its translation: CASSLTGQGTEAFF.

The V call is TRBV16, the J call TRBJ2-5; D remains unclear. The germline V gene has CDR1 KGHSY and CDR2 FQNENV. The CDR3 runs 15 residues. Trimming pared 1 base from V and 2 bases from J, leaving 11 bases between. CDR3 nucleotide sequence: TGTGCCAGCAGCCAATTTCTGGCGCCGCAAGAGACCCAGTACTTC. Translating it yields CASSQFLAPQETQYF.

J is TRBJ2-7 and V is TRBV15; no definite D call. Trimming pared 4 bases from V and 2 bases from J, leaving 15 bases between. Germline V gives CDR1 LNHNV, CDR2 YYDKDF (reference sequence). There are 15 residues in the CDR3. The CDR3 DNA reads as TGTGCCACCAGCACCCGCCGCGGACGGACCTACGAGCAGTACTTC. As protein: CATSTRRGRTYEQYF.

CDR3 coding DNA: TGTGCCAGCAGCGCAGGGCTGTCTACTAACTATGGCTACACCTTC. Protein sequence: CASSAGLSTNYGYTF. V usage is TRBV9 and J usage is TRBJ1-2; the D gene is possibly TRBD1 (5 bases). The CDR3 runs 15 residues. Trimming pared 3 bases from V and 0 bases from J, leaving 12 bases between. Germline CDR1 SGDLS, CDR2 YYNGEE.

The V call is TRBV7-9, the J call TRBJ1-2, with D perhaps matching TRBD1 (5 bases). The germline V and J ends were trimmed by 1 base and 3 bases, with 12 bases remaining between them. Germline assignment: CDR1 SEHNR and CDR2 FQNEAQ (reference sequence). This CDR3 is 15 amino acids long. In DNA form, the CDR3 reads TGTGCCAGCAGCTTAGGTCAGGGATGGGACTATGGCTACACCTTC. This gives the protein CASSLGQGWDYGYTF.

The rearrangement uses TRBV5-4 and TRBJ2-3, with 8 bases lining up with TRBD1. With 2 bases clipped from V and 7 bases from J, the junction kept 6 bases outside the gene matches. This CDR3 is built from 14 residues. Germline-derived CDR1 and CDR2 are SGHNT and YYREEE (reference sequence). CDR3 in amino acids: CASSFDRGAHTQYF. Here the CDR3 DNA reads TGTGCCAGCAGCTTTGACAGGGGCGCCCATACGCAGTATTTT.

This sequence joins TRBV2 and TRBJ2-7; 9 bases are a match to TRBD2. This CDR3 has 15 amino acids. The V and J ends lost 7 bases and 0 bases, in that order; junction bases with no gene match: 7. Germline V gives CDR1 SNHLY, CDR2 FYNNEI. The CDR3 DNA reads TGTGCCAGCACTGGACTAGCGCCTAGCTCCTACGAGCAGTACTTC. Amino acid sequence: CASTGLAPSSYEQYF.

The chain has TRBV7-9 and TRBJ2-4; 8 bases fit TRBD2. The CDR3 contains 15 residues. The V gene end was trimmed by 2 bases and the J gene end by 8 bases; junction bases not matched to a gene: 8. Germline CDR1 and CDR2: SEHNR and FQNEAQ (reference sequence). The CDR3: CASSLNSGKFDIQYF. In DNA, the CDR3 is TGTGCCAGCAGCTTAAATAGCGGGAAGTTTGACATTCAGTACTTC. Variable domain in full (rest from reference TRBV7-9 and TRBJ2-4): DTGVSQNPRHKITKRGQNVTFRCDPISEHNRLYWYRQTLGQGPEFLTYFQNEAQLEKSRLLSDRFSAERPKGSFSTLEIQRTEQGDSAMYLCASSLNSGKFDIQYFGAGTRLSVL.

The CDR3 nucleotides read TGCAGCGTTGAAGTTATAGGCGGGAGGGGGTCCTACGAGCAGTACTTC. Translating gives CSVEVIGGRGSYEQYF. The chain employs TRBV29-1 and TRBJ2-7, with 9 bases fitting TRBD2. CDR1 and CDR2 (germline): SQVTM, ANQGSEA. The CDR3 contains 16 residues. V gave up 1 base and J gave up 1 base; unmatched junction bases: 8.

The J gene is TRBJ2-3, the V gene TRBV4-1, with 13 nucleotides matching TRBD2. The CDR3 length is 19 residues. Germline-derived CDR1 and CDR2 are MGHRA and YSYEKL. With 4 bases clipped from V and 2 bases from J, the junction kept 12 bases outside the gene matches. The CDR3 sequence: CASSRGGLAGVEDTDTQYF. In nucleotides, the CDR3 is TGCGCCAGCAGCCGGGGTGGACTAGCGGGAGTAGAGGACACAGATACGCAGTATTTT.

A note on this clone: This specimen includes other DNA sequences encoding the same CDR3. The chain couples TRBV27 to TRBJ2-1; D call uncertain. V lost 2 bases and J 3 bases, leaving 5 bases between the germline ends. The CDR3 runs to 13 residues. CDR1 MNHEY and CDR2 SMNVEV come from the germline V gene (reference sequence). The CDR3 region is CASSLDFYNEQFF. The CDR3 bases are TGTGCCAGCAGTTTAGACTTCTACAATGAGCAGTTCTTC.

In this sample, this clone turned up a few times. Other DNA sequences in this sample translate to the same CDR3. This sequence joins TRBV7-9 and TRBJ2-7; D ambiguous. The V gene's germline CDR1 is SEHNR and CDR2 FQNEAQ (reference sequence). The CDR3 contains 13 residues. With 1 base removed from V and 2 bases from J, the gap between germline ends came to 6 bases. The DNA for the CDR3 is TGTGCCAGCAGCTTAGGAGTAACCTACGAGCAGTACTTC. It is translated as CASSLGVTYEQYF.

CDR3 bases: TGTGCCAGCAGCTTGTTTGCGGGGTACAATGAGCAGTTCTTC. Its translation: CASSLFAGYNEQFF. The chain is built from TRBV11-2 and TRBJ2-1; weak D call: TRBD2 (6 bases). V was pared by 3 bases and J by 4 bases, with 10 bases between. Germline V CDR1 and CDR2: SGHAT, FQNNGV. CDR3 length: 14 residues.

The chain carries TRBV6-1 and TRBJ2-1, with 9 bases aligning to TRBD2. There are 15 residues in the CDR3. V shed 1 base, J shed 8 bases, and the junction held 6 bases outside the gene matches. The germline gives CDR1 MNHNS, CDR2 SASEGT. The CDR3 DNA reads as TGTGCCAGCAGTGAAGGGACTAGCGTGGGATATGAGCAGTTCTTC. This codes for CASSEGTSVGYEQFF.

The J gene is TRBJ1-5, the V gene TRBV5-5; maybe TRBD1 (5 bases). The germline V gene has CDR1 SGHKS and CDR2 YYEKEE (reference sequence). The CDR3 extends over 18 amino acids. V lost 3 bases and J 1 base, leaving 20 bases between the germline ends. CDR3 coding DNA: TGTGCCAGCAGCTCGACAGTGGCAGGGCGAGGCAGCAATCAGCCCCAGCATTTT. Amino acids: CASSSTVAGRGSNQPQHF.

The chain couples TRBV27 to TRBJ2-3; D unclear. This CDR3 has 12 amino acids. Germline CDR1 MNHEY, CDR2 SMNVEV (reference sequence). Deletions cut 8 bases from V and 4 bases from J, with 10 bases between. In DNA form, the CDR3 reads TGTGCCAGCGGCCTCCCCCCAGATACGCAGTATTTT. This sequence encodes CASGLPPDTQYF.

The V call is TRBV19, the J call TRBJ2-3, with TRBD1 matching 12 bases. The junction had 18 bases not matched to a gene; V was cut back by 5 bases and J by 6 bases. CDR1 and CDR2 from the germline V gene are LNHDA and SQIVND (reference sequence). The CDR3 is 19 residues long. The CDR3 here is CASSPWMRGTGGEGDTQYF. The CDR3 DNA follows: TGTGCCAGTAGTCCCTGGATGAGGGGGACAGGGGGCGAAGGGGATACGCAGTATTTT.

Written as DNA, the CDR3 is TGTGCCAGCAGCACCCGGGACACCTACTATGGCTACACCTTC. Its protein is CASSTRDTYYGYTF. V gene TRBV27 combines with J gene TRBJ1-2; D perhaps matches TRBD1 (6 bases). The CDR3 has 14 residues. V gave up 6 bases and J gave up 3 bases, with 14 bases separating them. The germline V gene encodes CDR1 MNHEY and CDR2 SMNVEV (reference sequence).

The gene calls are TRBV2 and TRBJ2-1, with 8 positions matching TRBD2. The trim removed 0 bases at V and 4 bases at J, leaving 5 bases unmatched. Germline loops: CDR1 SNHLY, CDR2 FYNNEI. This CDR3 is built from 16 residues. CDR3 in DNA: TGTGCCAGCAGTGAAGCTGGACAGCGGGGGTACAATGAGCAGTTCTTC. It yields the protein CASSEAGQRGYNEQFF.

V usage is TRBV6-1 and J usage is TRBJ2-5; the D gene is possibly TRBD2 (6 bases). The V and J ends lost 2 bases and 5 bases respectively, with 9 bases between them. The germline V gene has CDR1 MNHNS and CDR2 SASEGT. The CDR3 extends over 13 amino acids. The CDR3 reads CASSERGMETQYF. CDR3 sequence (DNA): TGTGCCAGCAGTGAACGGGGGATGGAGACCCAGTACTTC.